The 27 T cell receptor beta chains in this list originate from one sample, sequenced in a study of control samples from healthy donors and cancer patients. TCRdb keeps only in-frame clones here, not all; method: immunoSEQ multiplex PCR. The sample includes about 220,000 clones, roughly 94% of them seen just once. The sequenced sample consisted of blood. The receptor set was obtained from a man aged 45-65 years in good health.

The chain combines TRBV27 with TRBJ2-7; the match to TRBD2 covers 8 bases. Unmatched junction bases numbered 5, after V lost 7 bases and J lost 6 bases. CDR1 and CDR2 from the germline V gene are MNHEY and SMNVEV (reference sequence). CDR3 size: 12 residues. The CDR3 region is CASNPAGGEQYF. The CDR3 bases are TGTGCCAGCAATCCGGCGGGAGGCGAGCAGTACTTC.

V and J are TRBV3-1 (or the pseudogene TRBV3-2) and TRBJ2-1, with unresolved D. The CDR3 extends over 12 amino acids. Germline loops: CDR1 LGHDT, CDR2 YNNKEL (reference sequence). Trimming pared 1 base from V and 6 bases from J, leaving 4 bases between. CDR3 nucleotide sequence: TGTGCCAGCAGCCAAGTGACCAATGAGCAGTTCTTC. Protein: CASSQVTNEQFF.

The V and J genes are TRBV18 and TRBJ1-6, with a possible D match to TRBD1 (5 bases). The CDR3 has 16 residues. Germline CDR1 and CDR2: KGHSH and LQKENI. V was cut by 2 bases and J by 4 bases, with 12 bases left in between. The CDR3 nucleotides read TGTGCCAGCTCACCATTGACAGCCCCATATAATTCACCCCTCCACTTT. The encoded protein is CASSPLTAPYNSPLHF.

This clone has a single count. The CDR3 sequence: CASGMAAYYGYTF. The CDR3 nucleotides read TGTGCCAGCGGTATGGCCGCTTATTATGGCTACACCTTC. The chain joins TRBV6-6 to TRBJ1-2; D call uncertain. The CDR3 contains 13 residues. Germline V gives CDR1 MNHNY, CDR2 SVGAGI (reference sequence). V lost 8 bases to trimming and J lost 5 bases, with 15 bases between them.

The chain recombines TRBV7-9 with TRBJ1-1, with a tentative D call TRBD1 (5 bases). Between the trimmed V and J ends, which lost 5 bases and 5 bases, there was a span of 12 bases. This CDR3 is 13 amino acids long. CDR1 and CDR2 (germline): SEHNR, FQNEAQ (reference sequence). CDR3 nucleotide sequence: TGTGCCAGCAGCCCACGGGGGGGAACTGAAGCTTTCTTT. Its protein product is CASSPRGGTEAFF.

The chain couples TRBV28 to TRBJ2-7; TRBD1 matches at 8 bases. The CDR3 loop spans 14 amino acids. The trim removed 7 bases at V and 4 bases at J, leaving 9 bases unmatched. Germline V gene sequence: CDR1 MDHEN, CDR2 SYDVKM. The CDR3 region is CASNHGQGRYEQYF. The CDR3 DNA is TGTGCCAGCAATCATGGACAGGGACGGTACGAGCAGTACTTC.

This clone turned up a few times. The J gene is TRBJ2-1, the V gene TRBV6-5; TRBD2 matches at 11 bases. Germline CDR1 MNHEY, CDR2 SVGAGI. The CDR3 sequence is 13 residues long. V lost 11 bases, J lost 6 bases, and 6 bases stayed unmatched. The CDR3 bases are TGTGCCGGTAATAGCGGGGGGGCCAATGAGCAGTTCTTC. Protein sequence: CAGNSGGANEQFF.

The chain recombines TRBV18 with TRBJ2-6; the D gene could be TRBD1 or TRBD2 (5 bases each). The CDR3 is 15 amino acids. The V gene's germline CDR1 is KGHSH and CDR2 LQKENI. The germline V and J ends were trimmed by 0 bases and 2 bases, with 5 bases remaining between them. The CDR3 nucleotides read TGTGCCAGCTCACCACCGGGGGCTGGGGCCAACGTCCTGACTTTC. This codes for CASSPPGAGANVLTF.

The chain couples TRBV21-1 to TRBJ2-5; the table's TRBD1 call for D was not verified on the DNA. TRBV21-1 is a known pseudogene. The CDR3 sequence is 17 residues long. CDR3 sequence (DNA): TGTGCCAGCAGCAAAAAGTGGAATCGACAGGGCCAAGAGACCCAGTACTTC. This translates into CASSKKWNRQGQETQYF.

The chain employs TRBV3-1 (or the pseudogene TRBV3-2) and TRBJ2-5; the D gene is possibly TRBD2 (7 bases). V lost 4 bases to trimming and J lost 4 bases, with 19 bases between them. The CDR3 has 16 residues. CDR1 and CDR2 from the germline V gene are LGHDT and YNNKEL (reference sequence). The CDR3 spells CASSPLGGGSPETQYF. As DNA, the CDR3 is TGTGCCAGCAGCCCCTTGGGCGGGGGCTCCCCAGAGACCCAGTACTTC.

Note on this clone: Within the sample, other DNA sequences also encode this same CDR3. The CDR3 spells CASSLGNQPQHF. The CDR3 nucleotides read TGTGCCAGCAGTTTAGGGAATCAGCCCCAGCATTTT. V and J are TRBV12-3 or TRBV12-4 and TRBJ1-5; D is uncertain. V lost 1 base to trimming and J lost 4 bases, with 2 bases between them. This CDR3 region has 12 residues.

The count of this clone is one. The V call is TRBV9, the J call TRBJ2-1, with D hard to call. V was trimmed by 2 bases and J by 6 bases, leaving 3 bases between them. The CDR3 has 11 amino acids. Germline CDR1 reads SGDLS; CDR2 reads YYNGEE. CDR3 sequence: CASSVANEQFF. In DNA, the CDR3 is TGTGCCAGCAGCGTGGCCAATGAGCAGTTCTTC.

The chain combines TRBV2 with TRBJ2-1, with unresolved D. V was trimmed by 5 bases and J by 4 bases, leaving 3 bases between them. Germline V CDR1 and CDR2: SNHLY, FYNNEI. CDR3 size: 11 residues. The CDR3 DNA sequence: TGTGCCAGCAGTTCTTACAATGAGCAGTTCTTC. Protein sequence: CASSSYNEQFF.

In nucleotides, the CDR3 is TGCAGCGCCCTGGGTGGGAGGGAAACTGAAGCTTTCTTT. Translation: CSALGGRETEAFF. The chain is built from TRBV29-1 and TRBJ1-1; D is unclear. V was cut by 7 bases and J by 5 bases, with 17 bases left in between. Germline assignment: CDR1 SQVTM and CDR2 ANQGSEA. The CDR3 covers 13 residues. The whole variable domain, filled in from reference TRBV29-1 and TRBJ1-1, reads SAVISQKPSRDICQRGTSLTIQCQVDSQVTMMFWYRQQPGQSLTLIATANQGSEATYESGFVIDKFPISRPNLTFSTLTVSNMSPEDSSIYLCSALGGRETEAFFGQGTRLTVV.

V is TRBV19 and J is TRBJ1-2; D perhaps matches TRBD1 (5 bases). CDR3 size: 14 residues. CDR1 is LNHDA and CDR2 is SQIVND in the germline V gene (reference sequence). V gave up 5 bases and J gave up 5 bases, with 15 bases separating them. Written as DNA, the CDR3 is TGTGCCAGTAGTGGTTTGGGACGACTTTATGGCTACACCTTC. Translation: CASSGLGRLYGYTF.

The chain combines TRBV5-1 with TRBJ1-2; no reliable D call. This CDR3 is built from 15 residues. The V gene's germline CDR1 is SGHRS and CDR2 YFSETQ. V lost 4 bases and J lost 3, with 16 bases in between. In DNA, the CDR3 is TGCGCCAGCAGCGGAAGAGGGAAGGAGGACTATGGCTACACCTTC. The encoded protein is CASSGRGKEDYGYTF. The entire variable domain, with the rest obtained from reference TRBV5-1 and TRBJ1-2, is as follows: KAGVTQTPRYLIKTRGQQVTLSCSPISGHRSVSWYQQTPGQGLQFLFEYFSETQRNKGNFPGRFSGRQFSNSRSEMNVSTLELGDSALYLCASSGRGKEDYGYTFGSGTRLTVV.

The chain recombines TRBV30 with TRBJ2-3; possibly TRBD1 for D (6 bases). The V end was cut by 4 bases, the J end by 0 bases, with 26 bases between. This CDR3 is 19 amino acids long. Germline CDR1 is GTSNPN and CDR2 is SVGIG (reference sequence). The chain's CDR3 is CAWTSLSRDILISTDTQYF. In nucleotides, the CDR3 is TGTGCCTGGACGTCACTCTCCCGGGACATACTTATAAGCACAGATACGCAGTATTTT.

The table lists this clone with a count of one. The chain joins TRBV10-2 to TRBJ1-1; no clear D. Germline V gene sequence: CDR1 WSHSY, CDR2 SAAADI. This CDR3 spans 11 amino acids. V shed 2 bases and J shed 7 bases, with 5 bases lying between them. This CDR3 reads CASSERHEAFF. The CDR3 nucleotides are TGCGCCAGCAGTGAGAGGCATGAAGCTTTCTTT.

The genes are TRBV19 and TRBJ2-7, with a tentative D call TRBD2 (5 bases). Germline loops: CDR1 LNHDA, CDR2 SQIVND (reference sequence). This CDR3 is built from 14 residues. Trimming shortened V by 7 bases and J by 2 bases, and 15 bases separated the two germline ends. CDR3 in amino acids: CASTPGVGTYEQYF. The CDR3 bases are TGTGCCAGTACCCCCGGGGTGGGAACCTACGAGCAGTACTTC.

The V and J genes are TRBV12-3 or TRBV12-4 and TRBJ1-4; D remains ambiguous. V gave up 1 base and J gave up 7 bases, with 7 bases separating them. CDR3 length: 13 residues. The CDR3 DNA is TGTGCCAGCAGTTTAGTGCGGGCTGAAAAACTGTTTTTT. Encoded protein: CASSLVRAEKLFF.

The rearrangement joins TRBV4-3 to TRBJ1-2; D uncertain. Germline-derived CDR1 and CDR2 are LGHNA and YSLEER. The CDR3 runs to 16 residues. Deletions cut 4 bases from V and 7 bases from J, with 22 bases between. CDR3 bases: TGCGCCAGCAGCCTAGCTAATGCCGGGAGGTGGGGTGGCTACACCTTC. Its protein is CASSLANAGRWGGYTF.

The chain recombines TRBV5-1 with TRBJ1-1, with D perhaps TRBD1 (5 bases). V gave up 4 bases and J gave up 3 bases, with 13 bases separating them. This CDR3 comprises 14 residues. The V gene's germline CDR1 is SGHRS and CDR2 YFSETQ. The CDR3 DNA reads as TGCGCCAGCAGCCCATTGGGGGGGGACACTGAAGCTTTCTTT. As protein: CASSPLGGDTEAFF.

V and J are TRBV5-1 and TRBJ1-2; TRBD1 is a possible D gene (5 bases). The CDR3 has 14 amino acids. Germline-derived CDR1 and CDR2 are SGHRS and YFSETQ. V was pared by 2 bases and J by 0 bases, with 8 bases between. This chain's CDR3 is CASSFDRANYGYTF. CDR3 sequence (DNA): TGCGCCAGCAGCTTTGACAGAGCTAACTATGGCTACACCTTC.

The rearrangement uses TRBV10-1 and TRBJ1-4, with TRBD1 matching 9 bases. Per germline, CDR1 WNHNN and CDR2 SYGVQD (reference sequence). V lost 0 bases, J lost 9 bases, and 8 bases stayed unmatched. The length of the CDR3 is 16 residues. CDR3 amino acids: CASSESRTGALKKLFF. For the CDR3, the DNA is TGCGCCAGCAGTGAGTCCCGGACAGGGGCTTTGAAAAAACTGTTTTTT.

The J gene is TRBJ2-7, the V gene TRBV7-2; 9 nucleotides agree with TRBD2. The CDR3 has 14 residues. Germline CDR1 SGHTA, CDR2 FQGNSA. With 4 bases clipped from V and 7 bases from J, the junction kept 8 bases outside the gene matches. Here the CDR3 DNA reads TGTGCCAGCAGCTCCGGCCTAGCGGGGCGGGAGCAGTACTTC. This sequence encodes CASSSGLAGREQYF.

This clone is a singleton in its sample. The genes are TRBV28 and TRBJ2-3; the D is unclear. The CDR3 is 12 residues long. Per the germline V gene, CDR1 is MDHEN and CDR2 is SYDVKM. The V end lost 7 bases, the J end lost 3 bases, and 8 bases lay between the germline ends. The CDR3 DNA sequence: TGTGCCAGCAACACCCAGACAGATACGCAGTATTTT. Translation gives CASNTQTDTQYF.

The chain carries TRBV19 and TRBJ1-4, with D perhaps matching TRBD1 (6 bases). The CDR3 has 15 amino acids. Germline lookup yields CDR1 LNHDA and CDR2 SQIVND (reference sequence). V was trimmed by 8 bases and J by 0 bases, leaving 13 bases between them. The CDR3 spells CASLAQGTTNEKLFF. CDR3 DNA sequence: TGTGCCAGTCTCGCGCAGGGGACAACTAATGAAAAACTGTTTTTT.